Below, 4 T cell receptor beta chains from the same sample are listed, as sequenced in a study of T cells in Graves' hyperthyroidism and ophthalmopathy. Amplified TCR beta CDR3 regions derived from RNA transcripts. When the TCR CDR3 underwent first-round RT-PCR, the HTBI primer set was used. One entry per CDR3 protein, called by TCRdb with MiXCR from the multiplex PCR reads. The sample has around 180,000 distinct CDR3 sequences; about 18% are singletons. The sequenced sample consisted of blood. These receptors all come from a woman aged 50 to 60 with Graves' hyperthyroidism.

As regards this clonotype: An end of the junction does not agree with germline; a read error may underlie this. The chain recombines TRBV4-1 with TRBJ2-1; perhaps TRBD2 as D (5 bases). The CDR3 totals 17 residues. Germline V gene data show CDR1 as MGHRA and CDR2 as YSYEKL. CDR3 region: CASSQVLTLASYNKQFF. CDR3 DNA sequence: TGCGCCAGCAGCCAAGTATTAACCCTAGCTTCCTACAATAAGCAGTTCTTC.

The table lists this clonotype with a few counts. The chain couples TRBV25-1 to TRBJ2-5, with D perhaps matching TRBD2 (7 bases). V lost 6 bases and J lost 5, with 19 bases in between. Per germline, CDR1 MGHDK and CDR2 SYGVNS. This CDR3 region has 15 residues. CDR3 amino acids: CASRPAGGPSETQYF. CDR3 nucleotide sequence: TGTGCCAGCAGACCGGCCGGGGGGCCGAGCGAGACCCAGTACTTC.

This clonotype occurred many times. This chain connects TRBV11-3 to TRBJ2-1, with 11 nucleotides matching TRBD1. CDR3 length: 16 residues. Germline V CDR1 and CDR2: SGHNT, YENEEA. V shed 3 bases, J shed 4 bases, and the junction held 5 bases outside the gene matches. The CDR3 is CASSFGGTGGYNEQFF. CDR3 nucleotide sequence: TGTGCCAGCAGCTTCGGCGGGACAGGGGGTTACAATGAGCAGTTCTTC.

This clonotype was detected many times. The chain uses TRBV2 and TRBJ2-2, with 9 bases that match TRBD1. The ends lost 5 bases at V and 8 bases at J; junction bases unmatched: 3. This CDR3 has 13 amino acids. CDR1 and CDR2 from the germline V gene are SNHLY and FYNNEI. As DNA, the CDR3 is TGTGCCAGCAGTCCACAGGGGGCGGGGGAGCTGTTTTTT. It translates to CASSPQGAGELFF.